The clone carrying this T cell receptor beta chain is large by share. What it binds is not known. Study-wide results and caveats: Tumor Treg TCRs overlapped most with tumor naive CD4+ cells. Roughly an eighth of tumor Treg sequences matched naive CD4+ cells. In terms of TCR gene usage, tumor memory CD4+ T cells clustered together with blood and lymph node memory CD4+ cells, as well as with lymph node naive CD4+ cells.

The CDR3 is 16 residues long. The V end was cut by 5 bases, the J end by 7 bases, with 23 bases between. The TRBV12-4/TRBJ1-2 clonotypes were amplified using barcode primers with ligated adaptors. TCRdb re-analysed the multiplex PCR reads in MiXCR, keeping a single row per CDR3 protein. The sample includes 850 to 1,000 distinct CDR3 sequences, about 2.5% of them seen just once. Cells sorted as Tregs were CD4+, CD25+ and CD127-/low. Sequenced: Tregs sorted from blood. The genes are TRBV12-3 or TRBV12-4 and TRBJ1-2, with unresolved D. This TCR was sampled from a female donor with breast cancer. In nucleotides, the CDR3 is TGTGCCAGCAGTCCCGGGCCACCAAGCCTAACGGTTGGCTACACCTTC. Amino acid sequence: CASSPGPPSLTVGYTF.